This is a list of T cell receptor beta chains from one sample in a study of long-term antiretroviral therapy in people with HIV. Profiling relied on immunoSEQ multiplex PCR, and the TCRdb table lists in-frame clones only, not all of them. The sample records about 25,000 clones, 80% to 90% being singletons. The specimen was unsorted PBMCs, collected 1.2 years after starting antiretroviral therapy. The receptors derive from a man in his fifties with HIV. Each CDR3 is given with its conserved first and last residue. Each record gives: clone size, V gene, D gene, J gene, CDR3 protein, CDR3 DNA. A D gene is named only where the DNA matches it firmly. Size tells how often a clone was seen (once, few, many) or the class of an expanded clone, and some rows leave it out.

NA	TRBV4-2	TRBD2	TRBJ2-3	CASSQYGTSGGLTDTQYF	TGTGCCAGCAGCCAATACGGGACTAGCGGGGGCCTCACAGATACGCAGTATTTT
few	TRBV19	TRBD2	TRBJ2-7	CASSRLAGPYEQYF	TGTGCCAGTAGTCGACTAGCGGGGCCCTACGAGCAGTACTTC
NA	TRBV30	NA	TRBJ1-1	CAWGLGLGTEAFF	TGTGCCTGGGGGTTAGGGTTAGGTACTGAAGCTTTCTTT
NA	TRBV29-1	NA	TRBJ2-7	CSVSGGYNEQYF	TGCAGCGTTAGTGGGGGGTACAACGAGCAGTACTTC
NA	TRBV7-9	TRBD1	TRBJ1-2	CASSRERKGQGIPNYGYTF	TGTGCCAGCAGCCGAGAGCGGAAGGGACAGGGAATCCCCAACTATGGCTACACCTTC
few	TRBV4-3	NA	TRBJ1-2	CASSQGTEYGYTF	TGCGCCAGCAGCCAAGGGACAGAATATGGCTACACCTTC
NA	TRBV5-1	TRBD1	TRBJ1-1	CASSRGQGRDTEAFF	TGCGCCAGCAGCCGCGGACAGGGGAGGGACACTGAAGCTTTCTTT
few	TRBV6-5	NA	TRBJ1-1	CASSYGAGTEAFF	TGTGCCAGCAGTTACGGTGCGGGGACTGAAGCTTTCTTT
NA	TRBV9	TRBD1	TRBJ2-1	CASSSGTGGGNEQFF	TGTGCCAGCAGCTCTGGGACAGGGGGCGGGAATGAGCAGTTCTTC
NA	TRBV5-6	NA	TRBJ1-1	CASSLSRHPDTEAFF	TGTGCCAGCAGCTTAAGTCGACACCCGGACACTGAAGCTTTCTTT
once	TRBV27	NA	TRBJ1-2	CASSFQGPYGYTF	TGTGCCAGCAGTTTTCAGGGGCCCTATGGCTACACCTTC
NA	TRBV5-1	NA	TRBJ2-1	CASSLSGSSYNEQFF	TGCGCCAGCAGCTTGAGTGGAAGCTCCTACAATGAGCAGTTCTTC
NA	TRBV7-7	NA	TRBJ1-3	CASSSGPSGGNTIYF	TGTGCTAGCAGCTCGGGACCCTCTGGCGGAAACACCATATATTTT
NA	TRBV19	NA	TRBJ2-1	CASSLRDRSLNEQFF	TGTGCCAGTAGTCTTCGGGACCGCTCACTCAATGAGCAGTTCTTC
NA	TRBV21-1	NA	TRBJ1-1	CASRCFVATQRTEAFF	TGTGCCAGCAGGTGTTTCGTAGCTACACAACGCACTGAAGCTTTCTTT